This T cell receptor beta chain was sequenced during a study of blood T cell repertoires in COVID-19. The overall study: Spain, Italy and the United States supplied samples that represented acute and convalescent COVID-19. Sources were T cells, B-cell-depleted T cells, or PBMCs; the material itself was cDNA or gDNA.

This clone showed up just a few times. The ends were cut back, 5 bases at V and 1 base at J, with 12 bases in the middle. This CDR3 has 14 amino acids. Germline V gene sequence: CDR1 MGHDK, CDR2 SYGVNS. In the original processing: Estimated nucleated cell counts came from reference gene primer amplification. Sequencing used immunoSEQ multiplex PCR; TCRdb keeps in-frame clones, though not all of them. V and J calls and clone size are copied from that table; D and trimming were computed from the DNA. Found here are 200,000 or so clones, about four fifths of them singletons; the top ten hold about 10%. The chain combines TRBV25-1 with TRBJ2-7; D may be TRBD1 (7 bases). Sequencing was carried out using peripheral blood. The TCR sequence derives from a woman aged 80 or over with acute or convalescent COVID-19. The CDR3 coding sequence is TGTGCCAGCAGTAAGGCAGGGGGGTCCTACGAGCAGTACTTC. Translating gives CASSKAGGSYEQYF.